A single sample is the source of the 21 T cell receptor beta chains below, sequenced in a study of blood T cell repertoires in COVID-19. Method: immunoSEQ multiplex PCR; TCRdb's copy keeps in-frame clones and lacks some. This sample has a few hundred thousand clones; 80% occur once, and the top ten carry 6.5% to 9%. The source material was PBMCs or T cells enriched from blood (not recorded which). The origin of the receptors is a woman aged 40 to 49 with acute COVID-19.

The chain links TRBV7-9 to TRBJ1-2; D unresolved. The CDR3 has 14 amino acids. Trimming shortened V by 0 bases and J by 0 bases, and 5 bases separated the two germline ends. In germline, CDR1 is SEHNR, CDR2 FQNEAQ (reference sequence). CDR3 residues: CASSLAIANYGYTF. CDR3 bases: TGTGCCAGCAGCTTAGCTATAGCTAACTATGGCTACACCTTC.

CDR3 sequence (DNA): TGTGCCAGCAGCTTAGATAGGGCGGGAGCGCGCACCTTC. Its protein product is CASSLDRAGARTF. The J gene is TRBJ1-2, the V gene TRBV7-9; D gene uncertain. The CDR3 loop spans 13 amino acids. Looked up from germline, CDR1 is SEHNR and CDR2 is FQNEAQ (reference sequence). V lost 1 base and J 13 bases, leaving 16 bases between the germline ends.

The rearrangement uses TRBV2 and TRBJ1-1, with D uncertain. The germline gives CDR1 SNHLY, CDR2 FYNNEI. CDR3 length: 13 amino acids. The V gene lost 2 bases and the J gene lost 12 bases, with 16 bases spanning the gap. The CDR3 region has the DNA TGTGCCAGCAGTGAAAATGCGGAAGTGACGACTTTCTTT. Amino acid sequence: CASSENAEVTTFF.

This chain uses TRBV19 with TRBJ1-5; 8 bases fit TRBD1. Germline loops: CDR1 LNHDA, CDR2 SQIVND (reference sequence). CDR3 length: 15 amino acids. J gave up 6 bases and V 3 bases, and 7 bases lay outside the gene matches. Here the CDR3 reads CASSIGQGRAQPQHF. DNA for the CDR3: TGTGCCAGTAGTATCGGACAGGGTAGGGCTCAGCCCCAGCATTTT.

The chain carries TRBV5-4 and TRBJ1-4; 8 nucleotides line up with TRBD1. CDR1 and CDR2 (germline): SGHNT, YYREEE (reference sequence). J was trimmed by 7 bases and V by 4 bases; bases with no gene match: 6. The CDR3 has 14 residues. Written as DNA, the CDR3 is TGTGCCAGCAGCCCGGACAGGGATCCTGAAAAACTGTTTTTT. This translates into CASSPDRDPEKLFF.

Only one count was recorded for this clone. J is TRBJ2-5 and V is TRBV28, with D hard to call. The CDR3 totals 14 residues. The ends were cut back, 6 bases at V and 0 bases at J, with 11 bases in the middle. CDR1 and CDR2 (germline): MDHEN, SYDVKM. The CDR3 DNA is TGTGCCAGCAGCGCGGCAACGTACCAAGAGACCCAGTACTTC. As protein: CASSAATYQETQYF.

This chain links TRBV3-1 (or the pseudogene TRBV3-2) with TRBJ1-2; tentatively, D is TRBD1 (5 bases). The CDR3 consists of 15 residues. Germline V CDR1 and CDR2: LGHDT, YNNKEL (reference sequence). Trimming stripped 1 base from V and 3 bases from J, with 12 bases between. The DNA of the CDR3 is TGTGCCAGCAGCCAAGGGCCAGGGTCCCACTATGGCTACACCTTC. It encodes CASSQGPGSHYGYTF.

J is TRBJ2-5 and V is TRBV6-6, with 8 bases lining up with TRBD1. Losses at the gene ends were 10 bases for V and 2 bases for J; bases not matched to a gene: 6. The CDR3 contains 13 residues. The germline V gene has CDR1 MNHNY and CDR2 SVGAGI (reference sequence). CDR3 in amino acids: CATQTGAQETQYF. The CDR3 region has the DNA TGTGCCACCCAGACAGGGGCACAAGAGACCCAGTACTTC.

This sequence joins TRBV3-1 (or the pseudogene TRBV3-2) and TRBJ1-3; 9 bases match TRBD1. With 6 bases clipped from V and 4 bases from J, the junction kept 10 bases outside the gene matches. Germline values: CDR1 LGHDT, CDR2 YNNKEL (reference sequence). The CDR3 spans 16 residues. CDR3 loop: CASSTHRGRGGNTIYF. CDR3 DNA: TGTGCCAGCAGTACTCACAGGGGGCGGGGCGGAAACACCATATATTTT.

Here the CDR3 reads CASSKRSSYEQYF. In DNA form, the CDR3 reads TGCGCCAGCAGCAAGCGGAGCTCCTACGAGCAGTACTTC. The rearrangement uses TRBV5-1 and TRBJ2-7, with D tentatively TRBD2 (5 bases). The CDR3 has 13 amino acids. CDR1 SGHRS and CDR2 YFSETQ come from the germline V gene. V lost 4 bases, J lost 0 bases, and 8 bases lay in between.

This chain joins TRBV9 and TRBJ2-3; no clear D gene. Trimming shortened V by 0 bases and J by 1 base, and 15 bases separated the two germline ends. The CDR3 runs 17 residues. The germline gives CDR1 SGDLS, CDR2 YYNGEE. In DNA form, the CDR3 reads TGTGCCAGCAGCGTAGGCCTTAGAGACGGAGGCACAGATACGCAGTATTTT. This codes for CASSVGLRDGGTDTQYF.

This sequence joins TRBV7-3 and TRBJ2-7, with 10 positions matching TRBD1. This CDR3 has 15 amino acids. Germline values: CDR1 SGHTA, CDR2 FQGTGA. With V trimmed by 5 bases and J by 2 bases, 6 bases remained unmatched. The CDR3 DNA sequence: TGTGCCAGCAGCCCCGCCGGGACAGGGGCCTACGAGCAGTACTTC. It translates to CASSPAGTGAYEQYF.

The V gene is TRBV29-1, the J gene TRBJ2-7; the match to TRBD1 covers 12 bases. CDR1 is SQVTM and CDR2 is ANQGSEA in the germline V gene. The CDR3 runs 13 residues. V was clipped by 6 bases and J by 6 bases; unmatched bases: 6. This CDR3 reads CSVGGTGGAEQYF. The CDR3 coding sequence is TGCAGCGTGGGGGGGACAGGGGGCGCCGAGCAGTACTTC.

This sequence joins TRBV28 and TRBJ1-2; 8 bases map to TRBD1. CDR1 is MDHEN, CDR2 SYDVKM, per germline. The junction had 10 bases not matched to a gene; V was cut back by 8 bases and J by 5 bases. This CDR3 is 14 amino acids long. The CDR3: CASRGAGGTYGYTF. The DNA for the CDR3 is TGTGCCAGCCGAGGCGCAGGGGGCACTTATGGCTACACCTTC.

The sample holds one count of this clone. The chain's CDR3 is CSASPGGLSEQYF. The CDR3 DNA follows: TGCAGTGCTAGTCCGGGAGGCCTCTCCGAGCAGTACTTC. The chain couples TRBV20-1 to TRBJ2-7, with 7 bases lining up with TRBD2. Germline V gives CDR1 DFQATT, CDR2 SNEGSKA (reference sequence). This CDR3 has 13 amino acids. Unmatched junction bases numbered 8, after V lost 3 bases and J lost 6 bases.

This chain joins TRBV7-2 and TRBJ2-3; TRBD2 is a possible D gene (6 bases). V dropped 0 bases and J dropped 13 bases, with 14 bases sitting between them. The CDR3 is made up of 13 amino acids. Germline-derived CDR1 and CDR2 are SGHTA and FQGNSA. DNA of the CDR3: TGTGCCAGCAGCTTAGCCGGAGGAGGGAAGAAGTATTTT. Amino acid sequence: CASSLAGGGKKYF.

The rearrangement uses TRBV30 and TRBJ2-3; 9 nucleotides match TRBD2. This CDR3 comprises 13 residues. The J segment lost 5 bases and the V segment lost 0 bases, leaving 0 bases of the junction unmatched. Per the germline V gene, CDR1 is GTSNPN and CDR2 is SVGIG (reference sequence). The chain's CDR3 is CAWSVLAGDTQYF. DNA of the CDR3: TGTGCCTGGAGTGTACTAGCGGGAGATACGCAGTATTTT. Full variable domain (remainder filled in from reference TRBV30 and TRBJ2-3): SQTIHQWPATLVQPVGSPLSLECTVEGTSNPNLYWYRQAAGRGLQLLFYSVGIGQISSEVPQNLSASRPQDRQFILSSKKLLLSDSGFYLCAWSVLAGDTQYFGPGTRLTVL.

The rearrangement uses TRBV5-1 and TRBJ1-1; D uncertain. The V end lost 0 bases, the J end lost 6 bases, and 18 bases lay between the germline ends. Germline values: CDR1 SGHRS, CDR2 YFSETQ. CDR3 length equals 16 residues. For the CDR3, the DNA is TGCGCCAGCAGCTTGGGTTCGGGAAGGCAAACTGCTGAAGCTTTCTTT. Protein product: CASSLGSGRQTAEAFF.

The rearrangement uses TRBV18 and TRBJ2-3; weak D call: TRBD2 (6 bases). The V and J ends lost 3 bases and 5 bases respectively, with 6 bases between them. This CDR3 contains 12 residues. Looked up from germline, CDR1 is KGHSH and CDR2 is LQKENI. CDR3 DNA sequence: TGTGCCAGCTCACCGGGAGGAGATACGCAGTATTTT. Protein: CASSPGGDTQYF.

This sequence joins TRBV6-5 and TRBJ2-6; 7 nucleotides align to TRBD1. Germline V CDR1 and CDR2: MNHEY, SVGAGI. CDR3 length: 15 residues. J gave up 2 bases and V 6 bases, and 4 bases lay outside the gene matches. The chain's CDR3 is CASRSGQTGANVLTF. The CDR3 DNA sequence: TGTGCCAGCAGATCGGGACAGACTGGGGCCAACGTCCTGACTTTC.

The V call is TRBV24-1, the J call TRBJ2-1; D may be TRBD2 (7 bases). The CDR3 is made up of 19 amino acids. CDR1 KGHDR and CDR2 SFDVKD come from the germline V gene. V was clipped by 5 bases and J by 2 bases, with 24 bases between them. The CDR3 loop is CATSGRDTSGRETYNEQFF. As DNA, the CDR3 is TGTGCCACCAGTGGCCGGGACACCTCTGGGCGGGAGACCTACAATGAGCAGTTCTTC.